This TCR beta chain was observed in a study of cytomegalovirus exposure and HLA in healthy donors. Overall study: Within the Caucasian-associated ancestry cluster were 65% to 85% of the roughly 400 genotyped donors.

Whole-study findings and limits: The availability of immune exposure information extended only to CMV serostatus. Versus the approximately 670-donor mean, an Asian-associated ancestry cluster reportedly showed fewer N-insertions in a later analysis. With later analysis, a missense DCLRE1C variant became linked to TCR beta V- and J-gene trimming.

CDR1 and CDR2 from the germline V gene are MDHEN and SYDVKM. V was shortened by 4 bases and J by 0 bases, with 3 bases between the two germline ends. The CDR3 contains 13 residues. The PCR ran on 60 Vbeta and 13 Jbeta primers. Here immunoSEQ multiplex PCR was the method, and the copy in TCRdb shows in-frame clones only, minus some. This repertoire shows under 200,000 clones, about four fifths found once; its top ten account for around 1.6%. This clone was detected only once. Its antigen is not identified. The clonotype was recovered from a middle-aged man in good health and CMV-seropositive. The source material was PBMCs. The rearrangement links TRBV28 to TRBJ2-2; D is unresolved. This chain's CDR3 is CASSSSNTGELFF. The CDR3 nucleotides are TGTGCCAGCAGTTCCTCGAACACCGGGGAGCTGTTTTTT. Complete variable domain (other parts from reference TRBV28 and TRBJ2-2): DVKVTQSSRYLVKRTGEKVFLECVQDMDHENMFWYRQDPGLGLRLIYFSYDVKMKEKGDIPEGYSVSREKKERFSLILESASTNQTSMYLCASSSSNTGELFFGEGSRLTVL.